A selection of T cell receptor beta chains follows, all from one sample in a study of cytomegalovirus exposure and HLA in healthy donors. Repertoires were generated with immunoSEQ multiplex PCR, while TCRdb's copy carries only in-frame clones and drops some. The profile shows over 85,000 clones, more than 65% of them singletons. The specimen sequenced was PBMCs. Receptors were obtained from a man aged 25 to 40 in good health and CMV-seropositive. Both conserved end residues are part of each CDR3. Fields, in order: V gene, clone size, D gene, J gene, CDR3 protein, CDR3 DNA. D genes are given only for firm matches. Clone size is given for some rows only: seen once, a few or many times, or a class if the clone is expanded.

TRBV7-2,.,.,TRBJ2-2,CASSAYPGAGELFF,TGTGCCAGCAGCGCCTACCCGGGGGCCGGGGAGCTGTTTTTT
TRBV19,few,.,TRBJ1-5,CASSRTELNQPQHF,TGTGCCAGTAGCCGGACAGAACTCAATCAGCCCCAGCATTTT
TRBV5-4,.,.,TRBJ1-2,CASNTQGYYGYTF,TGTGCCAGCAACACCCAGGGGTACTATGGCTACACCTTC
TRBV6-1,.,.,TRBJ2-3,CASSDGQGLDTQYF,TGTGCCAGCAGTGATGGCCAGGGTTTAGATACGCAGTATTTT
TRBV11-2,once,.,TRBJ1-2,CASSLGGSGYGYTF,TGTGCCAGCAGCTTAGGCGGTAGCGGCTATGGCTACACCTTC
TRBV28,few,.,TRBJ2-7,CASSLRGSTYEQYF,TGTGCCAGCAGTTTACGGGGTTCCACCTACGAGCAGTACTTC
TRBV7-6,once,TRBD2,TRBJ2-1,CASSLVGTTNNEQFF,TGTGCCAGCAGCTTAGTAGGGACTACAAACAATGAGCAGTTCTTC
TRBV7-8,.,TRBD1,TRBJ1-1,CASSAGQGFMNTEAFF,TGTGCCAGCAGCGCCGGACAGGGATTCATGAACACTGAAGCTTTCTTT
TRBV5-1,.,.,TRBJ2-7,CASSLVGASYEQYF,TGCGCCAGCAGCTTGGTCGGTGCCTCCTACGAGCAGTACTTC
TRBV11-2,.,.,TRBJ2-2,CASSLGEWTVTGELFF,TGTGCCAGCAGCTTAGGCGAGTGGACAGTAACCGGGGAGCTGTTTTTT
TRBV5-1,.,TRBD1,TRBJ1-5,CASSPTGAINQPQHF,TGCGCCAGCAGCCCAACAGGGGCAATAAATCAGCCCCAGCATTTT
TRBV6-4,once,.,TRBJ1-2,CASSVTGETNYGYTF,TGTGCCAGCAGTGTTACAGGCGAAACTAACTATGGCTACACCTTC
TRBV18,.,.,TRBJ2-6,CASSPLGPTSTGANVLTF,TGTGCCAGCTCACCGCTAGGCCCTACTAGCACTGGGGCCAACGTCCTGACTTTC
TRBV9,.,.,TRBJ2-1,CASAPEGRNEQFF,TGTGCCAGCGCCCCAGAGGGCCGCAATGAGCAGTTCTTC
TRBV6-5,.,.,TRBJ2-1,CASSYSTGGPSNEQFF,TGTGCCAGCAGTTACTCGACTGGGGGCCCAAGTAATGAGCAGTTCTTC
TRBV4-3,few,.,TRBJ1-6,CASSQDVAGSGSPLHF,TGCGCCAGCAGCCAAGATGTAGCAGGGTCGGGTTCACCCCTCCACTTT
TRBV19,.,.,TRBJ1-4,CASSTHRATNEKLFF,TGTGCCAGTAGTACACACAGGGCAACTAATGAAAAACTGTTTTTT
TRBV6-1,.,.,TRBJ1-2,CASSESSRGGLLYGYTF,TGTGCCAGCAGTGAGAGTTCAAGAGGCGGGTTACTCTATGGCTACACCTTC
TRBV7-2,.,TRBD1,TRBJ2-7,CASSFGQVSSYEQYF,TGTGCCAGCAGCTTCGGACAGGTGAGCTCCTACGAGCAGTACTTC
TRBV9,few,.,TRBJ1-2,CASSLDQGPAGDNYGYTF,TGTGCCAGCAGCCTAGATCAAGGGCCAGCGGGAGATAACTATGGCTACACCTTC
TRBV6-5,.,TRBD1,TRBJ1-2,CASRSTGTGSGYTF,TGTGCCAGCAGGTCCACTGGGACAGGGAGTGGCTACACCTTC
TRBV10-3,.,.,TRBJ2-3,CAISEPEGKSTDTQYF,TGTGCCATCAGTGAGCCGGAGGGGAAATCCACAGATACGCAGTATTTT